This T cell receptor beta chain was obtained from a study of T cells in Graves' hyperthyroidism and ophthalmopathy. General study findings and limits: Expanded thyroid clonotypes (above 0.001) were mostly also found in blood.

On this clonotype: Antigen unknown.

RNA transcripts gave rise to amplified TCR beta CDR3 regions. Using the HTBI primer set, a first-round RT-PCR was run on the TCR CDR3. TCRdb reanalysed the multiplex PCR reads using MiXCR and keeps one entry per CDR3 protein. The repertoire holds fewer than 800,000 distinct CDR3 sequences, with roughly 17% as singletons. Trimming at V came to 4 bases and at J to 0 bases, leaving 8 bases not matched to a gene. Germline loops: CDR1 SGHAT, CDR2 FQNNGV. The CDR3 loop spans 16 amino acids. Disease duration under 2 months; hyperthyroidism patients were aged 18 to 65. Diagnosis rested on symptoms, serum thyroxine and TRAb, thyroid ultrasound, and orbital computed tomography.

The TCR comes from a man aged 18 to 35 with Graves' hyperthyroidism. The sequenced material came from blood. V usage is TRBV11-2 and J usage is TRBJ2-7; 8 nucleotides agree with TRBD1. CDR3 amino acids: CASSSRTGKSSYEQYF. The CDR3 region has the DNA TGTGCCAGCAGCTCTAGGACAGGGAAAAGCTCCTACGAGCAGTACTTC.